By sample fraction, the clone carrying this T cell receptor beta chain is medium-sized. Antigen specificity is unknown. These data come from a study of T cells after posttransplantation cyclophosphamide. General observations from the study: After PTCy, TRB diversity resembled that of CNI/methotrexate controls. Later post-transplant blood repertoires were often dominated by donor CD8+ memory clones. Skin or GI-infiltrating T cells shared few TRB sequences with blood.

Measured with immunoSEQ multiplex PCR; TCRdb has only the in-frame clones, and not every one. This set yields under 7,000 clones and no singletons; the top ten hold 5.2%. Treatment was busulfan-fludarabine conditioning, a marrow graft, and cyclophosphamide on days +3 and +4. Sequencing was performed on PBMCs, taken after an allogeneic stem cell transplant with post-transplant cyclophosphamide. The clonotype comes from a male patient in his thirties who received an allogeneic stem cell transplant from an unrelated donor, was CMV-positive, and had acute and chronic GVHD. Some T cells may be graft donor cells.

CDR3 sequence: CAWGGGSVPPEQYF. In DNA, the CDR3 is TGTGCCTGGGGAGGGGGCAGTGTACCCCCCGAGCAGTACTTC. The rearrangement joins TRBV30 to TRBJ2-7; D is possibly TRBD1 (7 bases). The CDR3 has 14 amino acids. V was clipped by 5 bases and J by 6 bases, with 20 bases between them. Germline CDR1 GTSNPN, CDR2 SVGIG (reference sequence).